The sequence of this TCR beta chain was determined in a study of T-cell reconstitution after alpha-beta-depleted transplantation in children. CDR1 and CDR2 from the germline V gene are DFQATT and SNEGSKA (reference sequence). This CDR3 spans 13 amino acids. Trimming shortened V by 1 base and J by 4 bases, and 11 bases separated the two germline ends. As it was prepared, the TCRbeta library received unique molecular identifiers. MiXCR, run by TCRdb on the PCR reads, gives a single entry per CDR3 protein. The sample has 200,000 to 250,000 distinct CDR3 sequences; roughly 8.2% are singletons. In its sample, this clonotype was seen many times.

This receptor was identified in a male patient younger than 18 who had a stem cell transplant for acute lymphoblastic leukemia, so the T cells may come from the graft donor. Sequencing used PBMCs, mostly from graft donor cells, obtained 180 days after TCRalphabeta/CD19-depleted stem cell transplant. J is TRBJ2-7 and V is TRBV20-1; tentatively, D is TRBD2 (5 bases). The CDR3: CSARAAGPYEQYF. CDR3 nucleotide sequence: TGCAGTGCTAGAGCGGCGGGTCCTTACGAGCAGTACTTC.